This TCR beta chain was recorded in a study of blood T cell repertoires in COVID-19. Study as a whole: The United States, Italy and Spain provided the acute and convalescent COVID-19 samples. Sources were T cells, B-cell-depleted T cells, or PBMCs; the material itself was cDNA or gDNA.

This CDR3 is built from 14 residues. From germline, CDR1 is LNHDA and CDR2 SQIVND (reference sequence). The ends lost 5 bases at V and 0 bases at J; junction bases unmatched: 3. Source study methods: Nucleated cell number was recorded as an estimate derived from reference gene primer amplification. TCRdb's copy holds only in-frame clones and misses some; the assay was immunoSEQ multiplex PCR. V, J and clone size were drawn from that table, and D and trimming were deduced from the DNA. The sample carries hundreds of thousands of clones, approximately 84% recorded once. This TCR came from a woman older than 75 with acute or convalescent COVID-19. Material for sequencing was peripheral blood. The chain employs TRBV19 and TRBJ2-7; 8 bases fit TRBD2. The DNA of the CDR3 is TGTGCCAGTAGTCCCGGGAGGGTCTCCTACGAGCAGTACTTC. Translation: CASSPGRVSYEQYF.